The TCR beta chain described here comes from a study of T cell responses to AZD1222 COVID-19 vaccine. Turning to the study itself: Second doses were pooled across both intervals (about 4 or about 12 weeks). Findings and caveats of the study: Baseline testing showed seropositivity in only a handful of AZD1222 recipients.

About this clone: As yet, its antigen is unknown.

TCRdb's table, derived via immunoSEQ multiplex PCR, lists solely in-frame clones and lacks some. The sample consists of 110,000 to 150,000 clones, 70% to 90% of them appearing once. CDR3 length: 17 amino acids. V lost 1 base and J lost 6; bases outside the gene matches: 4. Germline loops: CDR1 SGHAT, CDR2 FQNNGV. The rearrangement joins TRBV11-2 to TRBJ2-4, with 15 bases fitting TRBD2. The input for sequencing was peripheral blood, taken on day 0 of AZD1222 vaccination. The clonotype was recovered from an adult in good health. The CDR3 region has the DNA TGTGCCAGCAGCTTAGTTCCGGGACTAGCGGGGGGAAACATTCAGTACTTC. Its protein product is CASSLVPGLAGGNIQYF.